The 30 T cell receptor beta chains reported below all come from one sample, sequenced in a study of blood T cells in healthy people across ages. Through a sample-barcoded 5' primer and a J-beta primer mix, a second PCR was run for 7 to 11 cycles. TCRdb reprocessed the 5' RACE reads with MiXCR, giving one entry per CDR3 protein. The data contain fewer than 750,000 distinct CDR3 sequences, 40% to 50% of them singletons. Source material: blood. These receptors were taken from an elderly man in good health.

This clonotype has just a few counts. J is TRBJ2-2 and V is TRBV4-2; tentative D call: TRBD2 (6 bases). V was pared by 3 bases and J by 5 bases, with 13 bases between. CDR1 LGHNA and CDR2 YNFKEQ come from the germline V gene. The CDR3 consists of 15 residues. In DNA, the CDR3 is TGTGCCAGCAGCCACCCGAGCGGGTGGACCGGGGAGCTGTTTTTT. As protein: CASSHPSGWTGELFF.

The chain uses TRBV7-2 and TRBJ2-5, with 11 bases lining up with TRBD2. Germline assignment: CDR1 SGHTA and CDR2 FQGNSA. The CDR3 sequence is 18 residues long. V was clipped by 4 bases and J by 5 bases; unmatched bases: 15. The DNA for the CDR3 is TGTGCCAGCAGCTCTAGGAGTAGCGGGGGGGCCCAGGGGGAGACCCAGTACTTC. Translation gives CASSSRSSGGAQGETQYF.

As to this clonotype: One junction end does not reproduce the germline sequence, and a read error may be involved. J is TRBJ2-7 and V is TRBV7-2; TRBD2 is a possible D gene (5 bases). Near its end, the DNA agrees better with TRBJ2-5, so the J call may be wrong. The length of the CDR3 is 13 residues. Germline V lookup: CDR1 SGHTA, CDR2 FQGNSA. CDR3 coding DNA: TGTGCCAGCAGCCTAGCCTCAAAGGGGACCCAGTACTTC. As protein: CASSLASKGTQYF.

This chain uses TRBV4-3 with TRBJ2-7; the match to TRBD1 covers 10 bases. The junction had 7 bases not matched to a gene; V was cut back by 4 bases and J by 1 base. Germline assignment: CDR1 LGHNA and CDR2 YSLEER. The length of the CDR3 is 16 residues. As DNA, the CDR3 is TGCGCCAGCAGCCGCAATCCGGGACAGGGGTCCTACGAGCAGTACTTC. Amino acid sequence: CASSRNPGQGSYEQYF.

This clonotype was counted between two and nine times. CDR3 region: CASSTPVLSYNEQFF. CDR3 nucleotide sequence: TGCGCCAGCAGCACCCCGGTCCTCTCCTACAATGAGCAGTTCTTC. The chain couples TRBV5-1 to TRBJ2-1; D gene ambiguous. Deletions cut 4 bases from V and 0 bases from J, with 11 bases between. CDR1 is SGHRS and CDR2 is YFSETQ in the germline V gene. The CDR3 has 15 amino acids.

This clonotype was recorded many times. One base away lies a much larger clone, so this may be a sequencing read error. The rearrangement joins TRBV6-5 to TRBJ1-2; D gene unclear. CDR1 is MNHEY, CDR2 SVGAGI, per germline. The CDR3 runs to 16 residues. V was clipped by 0 bases and J by 4 bases, with 15 bases between them. The CDR3 region has the DNA TGTGCCAGCAGTTACTCGGGCGGAGCAAGCGGCTATGGCTACACCTTC. It is translated as CASSYSGGASGYGYTF.

The rearrangement joins TRBV25-1 to TRBJ2-5, with TRBD2 matching 8 bases. Germline V lookup: CDR1 MGHDK, CDR2 SYGVNS. V shed 2 bases, J shed 9 bases, and the junction held 5 bases outside the gene matches. The CDR3 totals 13 residues. The CDR3 DNA is TGTGCCAGCAGTGAAGGACTAGCTTTGGCCCAGTACTTC. Its translation is CASSEGLALAQYF.

Only a few counts were recorded for this clonotype. The V and J genes are TRBV20-1 and TRBJ2-4; 8 bases align to TRBD2. CDR1 and CDR2 from the germline V gene are DFQATT and SNEGSKA (reference sequence). This CDR3 has 12 residues. V lost 6 bases and J lost 8; bases outside the gene matches: 6. The CDR3 loop reads CSASRGGDIQYF. DNA of the CDR3: TGCAGTGCATCTCGGGGGGGTGACATTCAGTACTTC.

The rearrangement uses TRBV27 and TRBJ2-4; D call uncertain. The germline gives CDR1 MNHEY, CDR2 SMNVEV (reference sequence). CDR3 length equals 8 residues. The V gene lost 5 bases and the J gene lost 15 bases, with 5 bases spanning the gap. The CDR3 DNA reads TGTGCCAGCAGTGTTCCGTACTTC. This sequence encodes CASSVPYF.

In its sample, this clonotype was seen a few times. This chain connects TRBV13 to TRBJ1-2; D remains ambiguous. With 5 bases removed from V and 8 bases from J, the gap between germline ends came to 18 bases. The CDR3 runs 14 residues. The germline V gene encodes CDR1 PRHDT and CDR2 FYEKMQ (reference sequence). This chain's CDR3 is CASSVTSDLRGYTF. CDR3 coding DNA: TGTGCCAGCAGCGTAACGTCAGACCTAAGGGGCTACACCTTC.

The chain couples TRBV4-2 to TRBJ2-7; 7 bases are shared with TRBD1. There are 17 residues in the CDR3. Germline V CDR1 and CDR2: LGHNA, YNFKEQ. The J segment lost 1 base and the V segment lost 0 bases, leaving 9 bases of the junction unmatched. This CDR3 reads CASSQDAPGQSSYEQYF. CDR3 DNA sequence: TGTGCCAGCAGCCAAGACGCACCGGGACAGAGTTCCTACGAGCAGTACTTC.

J is TRBJ1-1 and V is TRBV2, with TRBD1 as a possible D gene (5 bases). V was pared by 4 bases and J by 4 bases, with 7 bases between. CDR3 size: 12 residues. Germline lookup yields CDR1 SNHLY and CDR2 FYNNEI. CDR3 in DNA: TGTGCCAGCAGTGTAAGGGGCACTGAAGCTTTCTTT. Its translation is CASSVRGTEAFF.

The J gene is TRBJ2-7, the V gene TRBV12-3 or TRBV12-4, with 9 bases identical to TRBD1. Trimming took 5 bases from V and 3 from J; bases not matched to a gene: 5. The CDR3 totals 14 residues. The CDR3 bases are TGTGCCAGCAGTATCCGGGACAGGGACTACGAGCAGTACTTC. Protein: CASSIRDRDYEQYF.

This clonotype is a singleton in its sample. The chain uses TRBV27 and TRBJ2-2; TRBD1 is a possible D gene (6 bases). The CDR3 has 14 residues. The ends were cut back, 6 bases at V and 5 bases at J, with 13 bases in the middle. Germline CDR1 reads MNHEY; CDR2 reads SMNVEV (reference sequence). Here the CDR3 reads CASRPGQATGELFF. The CDR3 DNA reads TGTGCCAGCAGACCGGGACAAGCTACCGGGGAGCTGTTTTTT.

The chain is built from TRBV27 and TRBJ2-3; D perhaps matches TRBD2 (5 bases). V was cut by 1 base and J by 2 bases, with 10 bases left in between. In germline, CDR1 is MNHEY, CDR2 SMNVEV (reference sequence). This CDR3 region has 15 residues. The CDR3 protein is CASSLYAGVTDTQYF. The CDR3 DNA reads TGTGCCAGCAGTTTATATGCGGGTGTCACAGATACGCAGTATTTT.

The sample holds a few counts of this clonotype. The genes are TRBV14 and TRBJ2-7; D not resolved. CDR3 length equals 15 residues. V lost 0 bases and J 3 bases, leaving 12 bases between the germline ends. Per the germline V gene, CDR1 is SGHDN and CDR2 is FVKESK. The CDR3 loop is CASSQDWVRHYEQYF. The CDR3 nucleotides read TGTGCCAGCAGCCAAGATTGGGTCCGTCACTACGAGCAGTACTTC.

The rearrangement uses TRBV27 and TRBJ2-5; the D gene is possibly TRBD1 (5 bases). Germline V gene data show CDR1 as MNHEY and CDR2 as SMNVEV (reference sequence). Trimming cost V 6 bases and J 6 bases, with 11 bases left between them. The CDR3 runs 12 residues. The CDR3 is CASSAGSKTQYF. In nucleotides, the CDR3 is TGTGCCAGCAGCGCAGGGTCGAAGACCCAGTACTTC.

A word on this clonotype: One end of the junction does not line up with germline, which may come from a read error. This chain links TRBV7-2 with TRBJ1-5; no definite D call. Germline CDR1 reads SGHTA; CDR2 reads FQGNSA. This CDR3 is built from 13 residues. The CDR3 DNA sequence: TGTGCCAGCAGCGTAGCGCAGAGTGGGACCCAGCATTTT. Protein: CASSVAQSGTQHF. Together with reference TRBV7-2 and TRBJ1-5, the CDR3 gives the full variable domain: GAGVSQSPSNKVTEKGKDVELRCDPISGHTALYWYRQSLGQGLEFLIYFQGNSAPDKSGLPSDRFSAERTGGSVSTLTIQRTQQEDSAVYLCASSVAQSGTQHFGDGTRLSIL.

This clonotype was seen more than once but under ten times. The genes are TRBV20-1 and TRBJ2-7; D uncertain. The CDR3 has 14 residues. Germline CDR1 is DFQATT and CDR2 is SNEGSKA (reference sequence). Trimming cost V 0 bases and J 2 bases, with 11 bases left between them. The CDR3 sequence: CSARDNIDTYEQYF. The CDR3 region has the DNA TGCAGTGCTAGAGATAACATCGATACCTACGAGCAGTACTTC.

The chain uses TRBV7-6 and TRBJ2-1, with 10 bases aligning to TRBD2. V lost 3 bases and J lost 6; bases outside the gene matches: 5. The germline V gene has CDR1 SGHVS and CDR2 FNYEAQ. CDR3 size: 15 residues. CDR3 nucleotide sequence: TGTGCCAGCAGCTTCGTACCTAGCGGGAGCAATGAGCAGTTCTTC. Its translation is CASSFVPSGSNEQFF.

This clonotype was seen more than once but under ten times. The chain links TRBV4-1 to TRBJ2-7, with 8 positions matching TRBD2. CDR1 and CDR2 (germline): MGHRA, YSYEKL. This CDR3 has 16 residues. Trimming removed 2 bases from V and 0 bases from J; junction bases left unmatched: 6. The CDR3 loop is CASSQLGGAGSYEQYF. In nucleotides, the CDR3 is TGCGCCAGCAGCCAACTCGGGGGGGCCGGCTCCTACGAGCAGTACTTC.

The rearrangement uses TRBV28 and TRBJ1-2; D is undetermined. V lost 1 base and J lost 4, with 10 bases in between. Germline CDR1 MDHEN, CDR2 SYDVKM. The CDR3 covers 14 residues. DNA for the CDR3: TGTGCCAGCAGTTTATTAGCCGGAACCTATGGCTACACCTTC. Translation gives CASSLLAGTYGYTF.

This rearrangement joins TRBV27 to TRBJ2-7; weak D call: TRBD1 (7 bases). The V and J ends lost 3 bases and 2 bases respectively, with 23 bases between them. This CDR3 region has 18 residues. Per germline, CDR1 MNHEY and CDR2 SMNVEV (reference sequence). CDR3 sequence (DNA): TGTGCCAGCAGTTTGGAGGGTCCTACAGGGGAAGAACCCTACGAGCAGTACTTC. This translates into CASSLEGPTGEEPYEQYF.

The chain recombines TRBV29-1 with TRBJ1-1, with no clear D. The germline V gene encodes CDR1 SQVTM and CDR2 ANQGSEA. CDR3 length: 12 residues. V lost 7 bases and J lost 1, with 10 bases in between. CDR3 nucleotides: TGCAGCGGGTATGACGGGAACACTGAAGCTTTCTTT. Its translation: CSGYDGNTEAFF.

The J gene is TRBJ2-4, the V gene TRBV28; 7 bases align to TRBD1. V was pared by 6 bases and J by 8 bases, with 4 bases of the junction left unmatched. CDR1 MDHEN and CDR2 SYDVKM come from the germline V gene. The CDR3 spans 12 residues. As DNA, the CDR3 is TGTGCCAGCAGGACAGGGTGGGACATTCAGTACTTC. It is translated as CASRTGWDIQYF.

This clonotype was detected a few times. The chain combines TRBV10-3 with TRBJ1-6; D unresolved. V lost 2 bases and J 10 bases, leaving 15 bases between the germline ends. The length of the CDR3 is 15 residues. Germline V gene lookup returns CDR1 ENHRY and CDR2 SYGVKD. CDR3 in amino acids: CAISERETARSPLHF. The CDR3, as DNA: TGTGCCATCAGTGAGAGGGAGACGGCCAGATCACCCCTCCACTTT.

In its sample, this clonotype was seen a few times. The genes are TRBV12-5 and TRBJ2-5; 7 bases are shared with TRBD1. The J segment lost 2 bases and the V segment lost 7 bases, leaving 10 bases of the junction unmatched. The CDR3 extends over 15 amino acids. Per germline, CDR1 LGHNT and CDR2 FRNRAP. The chain's CDR3 is CASATETGIQETQYF. CDR3 coding DNA: TGTGCTAGTGCCACCGAGACAGGGATTCAAGAGACCCAGTACTTC.

The V call is TRBV30, the J call TRBJ1-6, with D uncertain. Between the trimmed V and J ends, which lost 1 base and 7 bases, there was a span of 2 bases. The CDR3 is 11 amino acids. Germline lookup yields CDR1 GTSNPN and CDR2 SVGIG (reference sequence). The CDR3 DNA sequence: TGTGCCTGGAGTGGGAATTCACCCCTCCACTTT. Translated, it gives CAWSGNSPLHF. Complete variable domain (other parts from reference TRBV30 and TRBJ1-6): SQTIHQWPATLVQPVGSPLSLECTVEGTSNPNLYWYRQAAGRGLQLLFYSVGIGQISSEVPQNLSASRPQDRQFILSSKKLLLSDSGFYLCAWSGNSPLHFGNGTRLTVT.

This sequence joins TRBV20-1 and TRBJ2-1; D assignment may be TRBD1 or TRBD2 (6 bases each). The CDR3 runs 16 residues. Germline CDR1 and CDR2: DFQATT and SNEGSKA (reference sequence). Trimming pared 3 bases from V and 2 bases from J, leaving 17 bases between. This chain's CDR3 is CSASLGGYTAYNEQFF. CDR3 nucleotides: TGCAGTGCTAGTCTCGGGGGCTACACCGCCTACAATGAGCAGTTCTTC.

The gene calls are TRBV29-1 and TRBJ2-1; D gene unclear. The V gene lost 7 bases and the J gene lost 7 bases, with 14 bases spanning the gap. The CDR3 loop spans 12 amino acids. Germline CDR1 and CDR2: SQVTM and ANQGSEA. In DNA form, the CDR3 reads TGCAGCGCCGAGTCGATGTCTAATGAGCAGTTCTTC. This codes for CSAESMSNEQFF.